Ten or more counts support the clone carrying this T cell receptor beta chain. Its matching antigen is unknown. The data derive from a study of T cell repertoires in cytomegalovirus infection. Study summary: A matching HLA type, together with CMV infection, was signaled by public TCR beta signatures. Study results and limitations: Accumulated public TCR beta family frequency recognized individuals carrying CMV together with the relevant HLA. The ex vivo response was dominated by HLA-C-restricted CMV-specific TCR beta clonotypes.

This CDR3 region has 15 residues. V was trimmed by 1 base and J by 3 bases, leaving 13 bases between them. In germline, CDR1 is SGHTA, CDR2 FQGNSA. TCRdb independently ran MiXCR on the reads; one entry per CDR3 protein. Here the sample spans 200,000 to 300,000 distinct CDR3 sequences, roughly 9.1% being singletons. This TCR came from a human donor in good health (CMV status not recorded). Some clones in this sample may be carry-over from other donors' samples. The specimen was PBMCs. The V gene is TRBV7-2, the J gene TRBJ2-7, with D tentatively TRBD1 (5 bases). The CDR3 reads CASSLGQLPDYEQYF. The CDR3 DNA sequence: TGTGCCAGCAGCTTAGGACAGCTACCCGACTACGAGCAGTACTTC.